The 7 T cell receptor beta chains below were found in one sample sequenced in a study of monozygotic twins with inflammatory bowel disease. TCRdb re-called the 5' RACE reads and gives one entry per CDR3 protein, without DNA. Found here are 440,000 or so distinct CDR3 sequences; the top ten clones hold more than 2%. The source material was blood. These receptors originate from a human donor with ulcerative colitis or Crohn's disease, or a healthy co-twin of an affected twin (not recorded which).

This rearrangement joins TRBV12-3 or TRBV12-4 to TRBJ2-7. This CDR3 comprises 13 residues. The CDR3 reads CASSWLGWGEQYF.

The chain employs TRBV19 and TRBJ1-1. Germline V gives CDR1 LNHDA, CDR2 SQIVND (reference sequence). This CDR3 has 13 amino acids. The CDR3 sequence: CASSIEERGEAFF.

J is TRBJ2-1 and V is TRBV6-2 or TRBV6-3; without DNA, the TCRdb call of TRBD2 cannot be checked. The CDR3 covers 15 residues. Germline V gene lookup returns CDR1 MNHEY and CDR2 SVGEGT. The CDR3 reads CASSSTTSGVNEQFF.

The rearrangement joins TRBV28 to TRBJ1-2; as DNA is missing, the TRBD1 call by TCRdb cannot be tested. The CDR3 spans 16 residues. In germline, CDR1 is MDHEN, CDR2 SYDVKM. Here the CDR3 reads CASSPGGQAANYGYTF.

The chain recombines TRBV6-5 with TRBJ2-6. CDR1 is MNHEY, CDR2 SVGAGI, per germline. The length of the CDR3 is 16 residues. Here the CDR3 reads CASSYSIATGANVLTF.

The chain is built from TRBV21-1 and TRBJ1-1; with no DNA, the TCRdb D assignment of TRBD1 cannot be verified. TRBV21-1 is tagged as a pseudogene. This CDR3 has 17 amino acids. The CDR3 protein is CASSKKPRGQVNTEAFF.

The V gene is TRBV18, the J gene TRBJ1-6; without DNA, the TCRdb call of TRBD1 cannot be checked. The germline V gene has CDR1 KGHSH and CDR2 LQKENI. The CDR3 spans 14 residues. CDR3: CASSSSDRASPLHF.